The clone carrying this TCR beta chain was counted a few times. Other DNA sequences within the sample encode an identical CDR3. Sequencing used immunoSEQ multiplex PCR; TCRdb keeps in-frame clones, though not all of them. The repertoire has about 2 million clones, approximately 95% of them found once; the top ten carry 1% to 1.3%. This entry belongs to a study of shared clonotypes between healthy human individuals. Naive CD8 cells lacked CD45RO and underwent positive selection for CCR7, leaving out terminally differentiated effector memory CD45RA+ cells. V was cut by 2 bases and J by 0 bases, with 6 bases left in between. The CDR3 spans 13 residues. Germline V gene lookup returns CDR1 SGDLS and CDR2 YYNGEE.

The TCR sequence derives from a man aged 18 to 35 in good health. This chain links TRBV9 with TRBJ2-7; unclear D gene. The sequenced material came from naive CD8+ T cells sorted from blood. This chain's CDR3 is CASSVGSSYEQYF. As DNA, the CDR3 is TGTGCCAGCAGCGTTGGCAGCTCCTACGAGCAGTACTTC.